This TCR beta chain was captured by sequencing in a study of blood T cell repertoires in COVID-19 (dated by TCRdb to 2018 to 2020). Background for the entire study: Collaborator samples came from the United States, Italy and Spain and covered acute and convalescent phases of COVID-19. The material from the prospective study consisted of cDNA or gDNA derived from T cells, B-cell-depleted T cells, or PBMCs. The dataset comprised deeply sampled blood TCRbeta repertoires from subjects exposed to, actively infected with, or recovered from COVID-19. The repertoires were made available in a free public database intended to serve as a resource for research on the immune response to SARS-CoV-2. The samples were drawn from two sources: the first 160 participants of the ongoing ImmuneRACE study, and 950 to 1,500 subjects contributed by 6 global collaborators. Sample metadata almost always included a de-identified subject ID, COVID-19 status, age in years and sex. Where available, HLA class I and class II types were obtained from metadata supplied by the sample provider rather than from assay-based typing.

At least ten counts were recorded for this clone. Its antigen is still unknown. No base-level quality is on record; no much larger clone is a single base apart. TCRbeta CDR3 regions were amplified from genomic DNA by means of the immunoSEQ Assay, a bias-controlled multiplex PCR. The paper's processing steps were these. Within the assay, amplification of reference gene primers was used to estimate how many nucleated cells each sample contained. To quantify the absolute abundance of each unique TCRbeta CDR3 rearrangement, sequence reads were collapsed and filtered. For each sample, productive Simpson clonality was calculated by taking the square root of Simpson's diversity index across productive rearrangements. TCRdb carries this immuneACCESS record with in-frame sequences only. Its versions omit some clonotypes, under half of them owing to an unresolved V gene in the studies checked, with the rest unexplained. V, J and clone size were drawn from that table, and D and trimming were deduced from the DNA. Within this sample are 66,000 or so clones, with roughly 75% of them counted one time only. The ten largest clonotypes hold about a tenth of the sample.

What the study reported, not specific to this receptor: Clinical and demographic metadata were provided uncurated, with the amount varying by source and participant.

Whole blood was collected in K2EDTA tubes by collaborating institutions according to the institutions' own protocols. For TCRbeta analysis, collaborators shipped samples in one of three forms: frozen whole blood, isolated PBMCs, or DNA extracted from either of those sample types. Sequenced material: peripheral blood. The source of this sequence is a human donor in a cohort sampled during active COVID-19.

The CDR3 loop reads CASSPRLGGGARSYEQYF. The nucleotide sequence reads as follows: TGTGCCAGCTCACCACGGTTAGGCGGGGGAGCCCGCTCCTACGAGCAGTACTTC. Rearrangement joined TRBV18 to TRBJ2-7, and TRBD2 aligns with 7 junction nucleotides. CDR1 and CDR2 are read off the germline V gene as KGHSH and LQKENI. The CDR3 numbers 18 residues from cysteine through phenylalanine. Just CDR3 DNA is preserved here, 54 bases in frame from base 1. Trimmed from V: 1 base; trimmed from J: 0 bases; junction bases lacking a gene match: 12.